This record covers a single T cell receptor (beta chain). No antigen is known for it. TCRdb fed the 5' RACE reads into MiXCR, producing one record per CDR3 protein. The table lists under 200,000 distinct CDR3 sequences, more than 9.5% of them singletons. V dropped 5 bases and J dropped 2 bases, with 10 bases sitting between them. The CDR3 length is 13 residues. The source of the sample is a study of T cells after yellow fever vaccination. Study outcomes and limitations: The study re-detected most primary-vaccination clones after the booster (approximately 97% CD4, approximately 87% CD8). A minor fraction of clonotypes spanned both CD4 and CD8 compartments. The secondary response peaked faster, at day 5 versus 15, but was weaker.

The specimen comprised CD8+ T cells sorted from PBMCs, sampled 15 days after the yellow fever booster vaccination. The chain uses TRBV12-3 or TRBV12-4 and TRBJ2-7; TRBD1 might be the D (6 bases). This clonotype was obtained from a man aged 18 to 29 who received the YFV17D yellow fever vaccine. CDR3 nucleotides: TGTGCCAGCAGTCCAGGGGAAACCTACGAGCAGTACTTC. Encoded protein: CASSPGETYEQYF.